This T cell receptor beta chain was sequenced during a study of blood T cell repertoires in COVID-19. TCRdb keeps only in-frame clones here, not all; method: immunoSEQ multiplex PCR. The sample consists of fewer than 300,000 clones, 90% of them appearing once. Participants reported their clinical history, and cohort assignment relied on those reports. The sequenced material came from PBMCs or T cells enriched from blood (not recorded which). The clonotype was recovered from a woman aged 25-40 years who had recovered from COVID-19.

In nucleotides, the CDR3 is TGTGCCAGTAGTATCGACTTCTCCGGGACTAGCGGGAGTGTGTTTGGGGCCAACGTCCTGACTTTC. This codes for CASSIDFSGTSGSVFGANVLTF. V usage is TRBV19 and J usage is TRBJ2-6; 14 bases are shared with TRBD2. J was trimmed by 3 bases and V by 3 bases; bases with no gene match: 16. CDR1 is LNHDA and CDR2 is SQIVND in the germline V gene (reference sequence). This CDR3 region has 22 residues.